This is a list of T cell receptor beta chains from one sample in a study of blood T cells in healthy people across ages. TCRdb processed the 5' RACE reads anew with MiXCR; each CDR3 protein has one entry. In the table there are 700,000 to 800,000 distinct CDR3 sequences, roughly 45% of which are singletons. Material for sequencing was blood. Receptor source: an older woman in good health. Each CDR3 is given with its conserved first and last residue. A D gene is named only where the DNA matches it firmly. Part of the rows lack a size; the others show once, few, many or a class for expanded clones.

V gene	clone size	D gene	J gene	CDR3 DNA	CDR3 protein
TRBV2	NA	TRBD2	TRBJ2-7	TGTGCCAGCAGTGAACAGCTAGCGGGGGGCAACGATGAGCAGTACTTC	CASSEQLAGGNDEQYF
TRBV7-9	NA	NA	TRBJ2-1	TGTGCCAGCAGCTTAGTCTCCAATGAGCAGTTCTTC	CASSLVSNEQFF
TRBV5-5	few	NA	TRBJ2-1	TGTGCCAGCAGCCGCAGGCTGGATTACAATGAGCAGTTCTTC	CASSRRLDYNEQFF
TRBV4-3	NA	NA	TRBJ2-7	TGCGCCAGCAGCCAAGCTGAGGCCGGGCCCTACTCCTACGAGCAGTACTTC	CASSQAEAGPYSYEQYF
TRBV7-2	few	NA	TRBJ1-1	TGTGCCAGCAGCAACAGGTGGGACACTGAAGCTTTCTTT	CASSNRWDTEAFF
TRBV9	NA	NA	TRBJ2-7	TGTGCCAGCAGCGTAGAAGCCTCCCTTTACAATGAGCAGTACTTC	CASSVEASLYNEQYF
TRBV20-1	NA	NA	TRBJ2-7	TGCAGTGCTAGAGCAGCTAGCGCCAATCTTAACTCCTACGAGCAGTACTTC	CSARAASANLNSYEQYF
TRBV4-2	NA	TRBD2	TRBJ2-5	TGTGCCAGCAGCCAAGAATTGGCTAGCGGGGTCCTTGGGGAGACCCAGTACTTC	CASSQELASGVLGETQYF
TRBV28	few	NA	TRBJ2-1	TGTGCCAGCAGTGATACTAGTAATCGGGATGAGCAGTTCTTC	CASSDTSNRDEQFF
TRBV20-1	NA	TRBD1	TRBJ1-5	TGCAGTGCGAGGGGGACAGGGGGCAATCGGCCCCAGCATTTT	CSARGTGGNRPQHF
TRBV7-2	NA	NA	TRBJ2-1	TGTGCCAGCAGCTTAGTAGGGGCGGGGTGGGAAGACAATGAGCAGTTCTTC	CASSLVGAGWEDNEQFF
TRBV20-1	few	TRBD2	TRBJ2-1	TGCAGTGCTGCCCGGACTAGCGGGGGTCATATGGGGAATGAGCAGTTCTTC	CSAARTSGGHMGNEQFF
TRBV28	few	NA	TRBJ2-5	TGTGCCAGCAGTCGCCGTTACCGAAGGGAAGAGACCCAGTACTTC	CASSRRYRREETQYF
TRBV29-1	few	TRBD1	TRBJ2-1	TGCAGCGCAGGGGGCACCTACTACAATGAGCAGTTCTTC	CSAGGTYYNEQFF
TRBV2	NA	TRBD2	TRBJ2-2	TGTGCCAGCAGTGAATCCGGGGGGGCCCTCGGGGAGCTGTTTTTT	CASSESGGALGELFF
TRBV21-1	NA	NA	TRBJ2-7	TGTGCCAGCAGCAAAGGGGCAGGAGGCAGCCCCTACTACGAGCAGTACTTC	CASSKGAGGSPYYEQYF
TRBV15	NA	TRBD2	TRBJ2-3	TGTGCCACCAGCACCCGGACTAGCGGAGCAGATACGCAGTATTTT	CATSTRTSGADTQYF
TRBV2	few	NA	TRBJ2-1	TGTGCCAGCACCCCGGGAATCTACAATGAGCAGTTCTTC	CASTPGIYNEQFF
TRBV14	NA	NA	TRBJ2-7	TGTGCCAGCAGCCAAGGTACTCTCGGCACTGTCTACGAGCAGTACTTC	CASSQGTLGTVYEQYF
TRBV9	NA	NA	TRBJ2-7	TGTGCCAGCAGCGGTGGTTACAGTTACTCCTACGAGCAGTACTTC	CASSGGYSYSYEQYF
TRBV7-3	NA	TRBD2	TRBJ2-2	TGTGCCAGCAGCTTAACCCATAGACTAGCGGGAGCCGGGGAGCTGTTTTTT	CASSLTHRLAGAGELFF
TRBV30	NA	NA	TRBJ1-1	TGTGCCTGGAGTCTAACGGAGAACACTGAAGCTTTCTTT	CAWSLTENTEAFF
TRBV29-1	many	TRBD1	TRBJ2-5	TGCAGCGTTGACTGGACAGGGCGGGGAGAGACCCAGTACTTC	CSVDWTGRGETQYF
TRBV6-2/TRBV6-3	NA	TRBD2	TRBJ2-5	TGTGCCAGCAGTTCCAGCGGGACCTATGGGGAGCAGTACTTC	CASSSSGTYGEQYF
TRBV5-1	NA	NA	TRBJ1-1	TGCGCCAGCAGCTTGAGGCGGCAGCCGAACACTGAAGCTTTCTTT	CASSLRRQPNTEAFF
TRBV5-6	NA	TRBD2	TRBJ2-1	TGTGCCAGTAAACCGATTGGCGGGGGGACGAGCTCCTACAATGAGCAGTTCTTC	CASKPIGGGTSSYNEQFF